This T cell receptor beta chain appears in the sequencing data of a study of lymphopenia after photon versus proton radiotherapy. Study findings and constraints: After lymphocyte nadir, photon-treated repertoires showed oligoclonal expansion, especially CD8+ Temra. Photon-treated patients lost naive T cells and TCR diversity; proton-treated stayed stable. Post-nadir TCR diversity decline inversely tracked overall survival among those who died.

As concerns this clone: Its antigen remains unidentified.

The assay was immunoSEQ multiplex PCR, and TCRdb's table has in-frame clones only and misses some. Altogether 65,000 to 85,000 clones are present, 85% to 95% being singletons, with the ten largest covering around 2.2%. The length of the CDR3 is 15 residues. Per the germline V gene, CDR1 is SGHNT and CDR2 is YYREEE (reference sequence). Deletions cut 4 bases from V and 6 bases from J, with 20 bases between. The receptor's source is a middle-aged woman with cholangiocarcinoma. The J gene is TRBJ2-7, the V gene TRBV5-4; the D gene is possibly TRBD1 (7 bases). The sample was peripheral blood, taken from a patient treated with photon-based radiotherapy. The CDR3 region has the DNA TGTGCCAGCAGCCCCGCGGAGGGGGCCGCCTCCGAGCAGTACTTC. Translated: CASSPAEGAASEQYF.